The subject of this entry is one T cell receptor beta chain. The CDR3 extends over 14 amino acids. V was pared by 0 bases and J by 6 bases, with 9 bases between. Germline V gene sequence: CDR1 LGHDT, CDR2 YNNKEL (reference sequence). The data derive from a study of blood T cell repertoires in COVID-19. About the study: Sites in the United States, Italy and Spain provided acute and convalescent COVID-19 samples. From T cells, B-cell-depleted T cells, or PBMCs came the material, which was cDNA or gDNA.

In the original analysis: Nucleated cell number was recorded as an estimate derived from reference gene primer amplification. The protocol was immunoSEQ multiplex PCR, while the TCRdb copy is restricted to in-frame clones and leaves out a portion. The V and J calls and clone size come from that table; D and trimming were worked out from the DNA. This sample has roughly 300,000 clones; 80% to 90% occur once, and the top ten carry about an eighth. The sequenced sample was peripheral blood. The V gene is TRBV3-1 (or the pseudogene TRBV3-2), the J gene TRBJ1-5; D may be TRBD1 (5 bases). This TCR was sampled from a woman in her thirties with COVID-19, enrolled during active disease. The CDR3 is CASSQEEGIQPQHF. The CDR3 nucleotides read TGTGCCAGCAGCCAAGAGGAGGGGATTCAGCCCCAGCATTTT.